This note documents a single T cell receptor (beta chain) sequence. Germline trimming cut 2 bases from V and 3 bases from J; bases unmatched to any gene: 5. Germline values: CDR1 SGHRS, CDR2 YFSETQ. CDR3 length equals 15 residues. These data come from a study of cytomegalovirus exposure and HLA in healthy donors. Use of 60 Vbeta and 13 Jbeta primers characterized the PCR. Method: immunoSEQ multiplex PCR; TCRdb's copy keeps in-frame clones and lacks some. The sample includes about 250,000 clones, 80% seen only once; the top ten take about 0.3%. This TCR derives from a girl aged 2 to 9 in good health and CMV-seronegative. This chain connects TRBV5-1 to TRBJ2-3; 8 bases are a match to TRBD2. Sequencing was carried out using PBMCs. The CDR3, as DNA: TGCGCCAGCAGCTTAGACGGGGGGGTGACAGATACGCAGTATTTT. It is translated as CASSLDGGVTDTQYF. Together with reference TRBV5-1 and TRBJ2-3, the CDR3 gives the full variable domain: KAGVTQTPRYLIKTRGQQVTLSCSPISGHRSVSWYQQTPGQGLQFLFEYFSETQRNKGNFPGRFSGRQFSNSRSEMNVSTLELGDSALYLCASSLDGGVTDTQYFGPGTRLTVL.